A selection of T cell receptor beta chains follows, all from one sample in a study of T-cell reconstitution after alpha-beta-depleted transplantation in children. TCRdb re-analysed the PCR reads in MiXCR, keeping a single row per CDR3 protein. The sample has approximately 270,000 distinct CDR3 sequences, more than 20% seen once. The material was PBMCs, mostly from graft donor cells, obtained 360 days after TCRalphabeta/CD19-depleted stem cell transplant. These TCRs come from a female patient aged 2 to 10 who had a stem cell transplant for congenital amegakaryocytic thrombocytopenia, so the T cells may come from the graft donor. Both conserved end residues are part of each CDR3. The D gene is left open where the match is weak. The size entry is marked missing in some rows and otherwise reads once, few, many or a size class.

>-|TRBJ2-2|-|TRBV6-2/TRBV6-3
CASSYRPSTLITGELFF
TGTGCCAGCAGTTATCGTCCCTCCACGTTAATCACCGGGGAGCTGTTTTTT
>-|TRBJ1-5|TRBD1|TRBV20-1
CSARKGQWDNQPQHF
TGCAGTGCTAGGAAGGGACAGTGGGACAATCAGCCCCAGCATTTT
>-|TRBJ1-4|-|TRBV20-1
CSASKMRGNEKLFF
TGCAGTGCTAGCAAGATGCGTGGTAATGAAAAACTGTTTTTT
>-|TRBJ2-1|-|TRBV4-2
CASSQGTAVHQFF
TGTGCCAGCAGCCAAGGGACAGCCGTTCACCAGTTCTTC
>-|TRBJ1-4|-|TRBV29-1
CSVEAAGDNEKLFF
TGCAGCGTTGAGGCGGCAGGCGATAATGAAAAACTGTTTTTT
>-|TRBJ2-7|TRBD2|TRBV6-2/TRBV6-3
CASSYSTSEGFYEQYF
TGTGCCAGCAGTTACTCCACTAGCGAGGGGTTCTACGAGCAGTACTTC
>few|TRBJ1-6|-|TRBV12-3/TRBV12-4
CASSLGVAPLHF
TGTGCCAGCAGTTTGGGGGTGGCGCCCCTCCACTTT
>many|TRBJ2-3|-|TRBV7-2
CASRTSVTSTDTQYF
TGTGCCAGCAGAACTTCGGTGACTAGCACAGATACGCAGTATTTT
>-|TRBJ2-1|TRBD2|TRBV28
CASDLADYNEQFF
TGTGCCAGCGATCTAGCGGACTACAATGAGCAGTTCTTC
>-|TRBJ1-2|-|TRBV20-1
CSAGVGAGYGYTF
TGCAGTGCGGGTGTAGGGGCTGGGTATGGCTACACCTTC
>few|TRBJ2-1|TRBD1|TRBV5-5
CASSLGTGTTQFF
TGTGCCAGCAGCTTGGGGACAGGAACCACCCAGTTCTTC
>few|TRBJ2-1|-|TRBV20-1
CSARDIQPYNEQFF
TGCAGTGCTAGAGATATCCAGCCCTACAATGAGCAGTTCTTC
>few|TRBJ2-1|-|TRBV28
CASSPFGGSVHEQFF
TGTGCCAGCAGCCCCTTCGGAGGGAGCGTTCATGAGCAGTTCTTC
>-|TRBJ1-2|TRBD1|TRBV2
CASNSPGGPNYGYTF
TGTGCCAGCAACTCACCAGGGGGGCCTAACTATGGCTACACCTTC
>few|TRBJ2-7|TRBD1|TRBV5-1
CASSEVPTGGYEQYF
TGCGCCAGCAGCGAGGTACCAACAGGGGGATACGAGCAGTACTTC
>-|TRBJ1-4|-|TRBV20-1
CSASVGASNEKLFF
TGCAGTGCTAGCGTCGGAGCCTCAAATGAAAAACTGTTTTTT
>-|TRBJ2-1|-|TRBV30
CAWSVQRHNEQFF
TGTGCCTGGAGTGTACAAAGGCACAATGAGCAGTTCTTC
>-|TRBJ2-2|-|TRBV4-2
CASSPAWGDTGELFF
TGTGCCAGCAGCCCGGCCTGGGGGGACACCGGGGAGCTGTTTTTT
>-|TRBJ1-2|TRBD1|TRBV5-1
CASSIRTGFYGYTF
TGCGCCAGCAGCATCCGGACAGGCTTCTATGGCTACACCTTC
>few|TRBJ1-6|-|TRBV4-1
CASSQLIMGGLINSPLHF
TGCGCCAGCAGCCAACTAATAATGGGGGGACTGATTAATTCACCCCTCCACTTT
>-|TRBJ2-1|TRBD2|TRBV20-1
CSERTSSDEQFF
TGCAGTGAGCGGACTAGCAGCGATGAGCAGTTCTTC
>few|TRBJ2-5|-|TRBV5-4
CASSQSTGFPQETQYF
TGTGCCAGCAGCCAATCGACAGGTTTCCCCCAAGAGACCCAGTACTTC
>-|TRBJ2-1|TRBD1|TRBV5-1
CASSLDRGFYNEQFF
TGCGCCAGCAGCTTAGACAGGGGGTTCTACAATGAGCAGTTCTTC
>-|TRBJ2-1|-|TRBV20-1
CSGGGPYNEQFF
TGCAGTGGTGGGGGCCCTTACAATGAGCAGTTCTTC
>few|TRBJ2-2|-|TRBV20-1
CSARGKPKITGELFF
TGCAGTGCTAGAGGGAAGCCGAAGATAACCGGGGAGCTGTTTTTT
>-|TRBJ2-3|TRBD2|TRBV15
CATSSRGGPDTQYF
TGTGCCACCAGCAGCCGCGGGGGTCCAGATACGCAGTATTTT
>-|TRBJ2-3|-|TRBV11-2
CASSLYGSRIPLNSCTQYF
TGTGCCAGCAGCTTATACGGGAGTCGAATTCCCCTTAACTCGTGTACGCAGTATTTT
>few|TRBJ2-2|-|TRBV4-2
CASSGRMNTGELFF
TGTGCCAGCAGCGGGAGGATGAACACCGGGGAGCTGTTTTTT
>few|TRBJ2-1|-|TRBV27
CASSLSVSDEQFF
TGTGCCAGCAGTTTATCTGTCTCGGATGAGCAGTTCTTC
>-|TRBJ2-7|-|TRBV2
CATRDPKYEQYF
TGTGCCACCAGGGACCCCAAGTACGAGCAGTACTTC
>once|TRBJ2-7|TRBD2|TRBV12-3/TRBV12-4
CASSRLADEQYF
TGTGCCAGCAGCCGACTAGCGGACGAGCAGTACTTC
>-|TRBJ2-4|TRBD2|TRBV20-1
CSARDRREIDRGIAKNIQYF
TGCAGTGCTAGAGATCGGCGGGAGATAGATCGGGGGATCGCCAAAAACATTCAGTACTTC